A selection of T cell receptor beta chains follows, all from one sample in a study of T cell changes during pregnancy in multiple sclerosis. Produced via immunoSEQ multiplex PCR; TCRdb's table is partial and in-frame only. The sample lists about 44,000 clones; 80% to 90% were seen once. The sequencing used CD4+ T cells from peripheral blood mononuclear cells, collected after pregnancy. The receptors were gathered from a female donor with multiple sclerosis, enrolled in a pregnancy study. Each CDR3 is given with its conserved first and last residue. The D gene is left open where the match is weak. Part of the rows lack a size; the others show once, few, many or a class for expanded clones.

.	TRBD1	TRBV4-1	TRBJ2-7	TGCGCCAGCAGCCAGTTGGACAGGAGCATCTACGAGCAGTACTTC	CASSQLDRSIYEQYF
.	.	TRBV30	TRBJ2-4	TGTGCCTGGAGTCACGTCGGGGGCATTCAGTACTTC	CAWSHVGGIQYF
.	TRBD1	TRBV12-5	TRBJ2-7	TGTGCTAGTGGTTTAAAAGGGGGCGACGAGCAGTACTTC	CASGLKGGDEQYF
.	.	TRBV29-1	TRBJ2-5	TGCAGCGTTTTCCAGGGGCCGGGTCAAGAGACCCAGTACTTC	CSVFQGPGQETQYF
.	.	TRBV7-6	TRBJ2-5	TGTGCCAGCAGCTACGGACAGAAAAAGACCCAGTACTTC	CASSYGQKKTQYF
.	TRBD1	TRBV5-5	TRBJ1-5	TGTGCCAGCAGCTTTATACAGGGGGGCAATCAGCCCCAGCATTTT	CASSFIQGGNQPQHF
.	.	TRBV7-9	TRBJ1-4	TGTGCCAGCAGCTCGGGTCGTATTGGTGAAAAACTGTTTTTT	CASSSGRIGEKLFF
.	.	TRBV10-3	TRBJ1-5	TGTGCCATCAGTGCTGGGGACAAGTCGGGTCAGCCCCAGCATTTT	CAISAGDKSGQPQHF
.	.	TRBV11-2	TRBJ2-7	TGTGCCAGCAGCGGGGGGACGGTCTCCTACGAGCAGTACTTC	CASSGGTVSYEQYF
.	TRBD2	TRBV6-5	TRBJ2-7	TGTGCCAGCAGCCCTAGCGGGAGTGTATACGAGCAGTACTTC	CASSPSGSVYEQYF
.	TRBD2	TRBV28	TRBJ2-7	TGTGCCAGCATCCCAACGAGCGGGAGTTACGAGCAGTACTTC	CASIPTSGSYEQYF
once	TRBD2	TRBV19	TRBJ2-5	TGTGCCAGTAGTACTACTAGCGGGGGGCAAGAGACCCAGTACTTC	CASSTTSGGQETQYF